This T cell receptor beta chain came from a study of T cells after yellow fever vaccination. General study points: Among all clonotypes, a small share was observed in both CD4 and CD8 compartments.

This clonotype occurred many times. Antigen: not known. The CDR3 has 13 residues. Germline V gives CDR1 DFQATT, CDR2 SNEGSKA (reference sequence). V was trimmed by 1 base and J by 3 bases, leaving 10 bases between them. Each CDR3 protein is one row after TCRdb ran MiXCR on the 5' RACE reads. The table records about 220,000 distinct CDR3 sequences, approximately 6.3% of them present only once. The chain recombines TRBV20-1 with TRBJ2-7; D might be TRBD1 (6 bases). Sequencing was performed on CD4+ T cells sorted from PBMCs, taken on the day of the yellow fever booster vaccination. The clonotype was recovered from a man between 25 and 39 years old who received the YFV17D yellow fever vaccine. In nucleotides, the CDR3 is TGCAGTGCTAGAGCCAACAGGGACTACGAGCAGTACTTC. It codes for CSARANRDYEQYF.